This is a list of T cell receptor beta chains from one sample in a study of cytomegalovirus exposure and HLA in healthy donors. TCRdb's copy holds only in-frame clones and misses some; the assay was immunoSEQ multiplex PCR. Of some 170,000 clones in the sample, just under 90% are singletons; the top ten hold around 10%. Source material: PBMCs. The receptors were gathered from a woman younger than 35 in good health and CMV-seropositive. CDR3s include the opening cysteine and the closing phenylalanine or tryptophan. D genes are given only for firm matches. Some rows have no size entry. The others give once, few or many, or a class for an expanded clone.

.	.	TRBV28	TRBJ1-1	CASRPIFGAGGTEAFF	TGTGCCAGCAGGCCTATCTTTGGGGCGGGGGGCACTGAAGCTTTCTTT
TRBD1	once	TRBV2	TRBJ1-5	CASCRQGQGAGQPQHF	TGTGCCAGCTGCCGCCAGGGACAGGGAGCAGGTCAGCCCCAGCATTTT
.	.	TRBV5-5	TRBJ1-1	CASSQDTKNTEAFF	TGTGCCAGCAGCCAGGACACAAAGAACACTGAAGCTTTCTTT
.	.	TRBV30	TRBJ2-7	CAWSVQDYEQYF	TGTGCCTGGAGTGTACAGGACTACGAGCAGTACTTC
.	once	TRBV4-1	TRBJ2-1	CASSQEPGTYNEQFF	TGCGCCAGCAGCCAAGAACCAGGAACCTACAATGAGCAGTTCTTC
.	.	TRBV7-2	TRBJ2-7	CASSLVATQGHEQYF	TGTGCCAGCAGCTTAGTGGCGACCCAGGGTCACGAGCAGTACTTC
.	.	TRBV5-8	TRBJ2-1	CASSLNPSGEYMNEQFF	TGTGCCAGCAGCTTAAACCCCAGCGGAGAGTACATGAATGAGCAGTTCTTC
TRBD1	.	TRBV5-3	TRBJ1-2	CARSPAGQAVCCAF	TGTGCCAGAAGTCCAGCGGGACAGGCGGTTTGCTGCGCCTTC
.	.	TRBV7-2	TRBJ1-1	CASSLVGGRFAFF	TGTGCCAGCAGCTTAGTGGGGGGGCGGTTCGCTTTCTTT
.	.	TRBV7-9	TRBJ1-2	CASSVERGYTF	TGTGCCAGCAGCGTTGAGCGTGGCTACACCTTC
.	.	TRBV6-6	TRBJ2-7	CASSYSTWPEQYF	TGTGCCAGCAGTTACTCGACTTGGCCCGAGCAGTACTTC
.	few	TRBV7-3	TRBJ2-6	CASSLASATSGANVLTF	TGTGCCAGCAGCTTAGCTAGCGCCACCTCTGGGGCCAACGTCCTGACTTTC
TRBD1	.	TRBV11-3	TRBJ2-4	CASSAGQGYIQYF	TGTGCCAGCAGCGCGGGACAGGGGTACATTCAGTACTTC
.	.	TRBV28	TRBJ1-1	CASTLNTEAFF	TGTGCCAGCACCCTAAACACTGAAGCTTTCTTT
.	.	TRBV2	TRBJ1-4	CASSREVATNEKLFF	TGTGCCAGCAGCAGGGAAGTCGCAACTAATGAAAAACTGTTTTTT
.	.	TRBV7-2	TRBJ2-7	CASSLAASRYEQYF	TGTGCCAGCAGCTTAGCAGCTAGCAGATACGAGCAGTACTTC
TRBD2	few	TRBV13	TRBJ2-5	CASSPPPSGLAGETQYF	TGTGCCAGCAGCCCTCCCCCCTCGGGACTAGCGGGAGAGACCCAGTACTTC
.	.	TRBV19	TRBJ2-7	CASRYSAGNSYEQYF	TGTGCCAGTAGATACTCAGCGGGCAACTCCTACGAGCAGTACTTC
TRBD1	.	TRBV7-9	TRBJ2-7	CASSLRGQGGHEQYF	TGTGCCAGCAGCCTAAGGGGACAGGGGGGACACGAGCAGTACTTC
.	once	TRBV27	TRBJ2-3	CASTTRGRGQYF	TGTGCCAGCACCACCAGGGGTCGGGGGCAGTATTTT
TRBD1	few	TRBV6-5	TRBJ2-7	CASRDRESSYEQYF	TGTGCCAGCAGAGACAGGGAGAGCTCCTACGAGCAGTACTTC
.	.	TRBV11-2	TRBJ2-1	CASSSRGGARDEQFF	TGTGCCAGCAGCTCCCGAGGGGGAGCACGAGATGAGCAGTTCTTC
.	.	TRBV5-6	TRBJ1-2	CASSLEPRGNYGYTF	TGTGCCAGCAGCTTGGAGCCCCGGGGGAACTATGGCTACACCTTC
.	.	TRBV14	TRBJ1-1	CASSQDKVRQQASFRGNTEAFF	TGTGCCAGCAGCCAAGATAAGGTGCGGCAACAGGCCTCCTTTAGGGGTAACACTGAAGCTTTCTTT
TRBD2	.	TRBV6-1	TRBJ2-7	CASTWTSGSSYEQYF	TGTGCCAGCACCTGGACTAGCGGGAGCTCCTACGAGCAGTACTTC
TRBD1	.	TRBV5-6	TRBJ2-7	CASTWTGGTYEQYF	TGTGCCAGCACTTGGACAGGGGGCACCTACGAGCAGTACTTC
.	.	TRBV2	TRBJ2-5	CASSYEPETQYF	TGTGCCAGCAGTTATGAGCCGGAGACCCAGTACTTC